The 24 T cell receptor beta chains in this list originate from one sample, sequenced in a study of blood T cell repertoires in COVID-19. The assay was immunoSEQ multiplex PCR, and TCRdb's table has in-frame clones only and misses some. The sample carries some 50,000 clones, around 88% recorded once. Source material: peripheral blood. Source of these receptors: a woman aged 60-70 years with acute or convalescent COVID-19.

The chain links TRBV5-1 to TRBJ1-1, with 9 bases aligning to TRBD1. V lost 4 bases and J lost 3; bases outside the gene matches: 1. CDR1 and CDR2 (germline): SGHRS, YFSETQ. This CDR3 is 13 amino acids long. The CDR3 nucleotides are TGCGCCAGCAGCCGACAGGGGGACACTGAAGCTTTCTTT. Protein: CASSRQGDTEAFF. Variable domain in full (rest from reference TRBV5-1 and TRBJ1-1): KAGVTQTPRYLIKTRGQQVTLSCSPISGHRSVSWYQQTPGQGLQFLFEYFSETQRNKGNFPGRFSGRQFSNSRSEMNVSTLELGDSALYLCASSRQGDTEAFFGQGTRLTVV.

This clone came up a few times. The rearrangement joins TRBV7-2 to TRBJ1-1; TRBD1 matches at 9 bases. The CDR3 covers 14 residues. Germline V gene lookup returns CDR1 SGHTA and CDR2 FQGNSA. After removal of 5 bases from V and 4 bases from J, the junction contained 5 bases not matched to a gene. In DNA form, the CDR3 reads TGTGCCAGCAGCGTGACAGGGGGGGTCACTGAAGCTTTCTTT. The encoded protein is CASSVTGGVTEAFF.

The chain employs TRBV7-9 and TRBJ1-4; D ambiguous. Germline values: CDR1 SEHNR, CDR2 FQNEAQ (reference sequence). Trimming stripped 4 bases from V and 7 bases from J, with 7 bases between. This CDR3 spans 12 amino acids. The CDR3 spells CASSSSSEKLFF. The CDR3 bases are TGTGCCAGCAGCTCGTCTAGTGAAAAACTGTTTTTT.

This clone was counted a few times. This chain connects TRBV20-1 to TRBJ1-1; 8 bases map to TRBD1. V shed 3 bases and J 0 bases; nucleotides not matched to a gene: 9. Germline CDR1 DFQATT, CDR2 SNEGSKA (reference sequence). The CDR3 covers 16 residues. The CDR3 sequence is CSASTGQGRMNTEAFF. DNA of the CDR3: TGCAGTGCTAGTACCGGACAGGGTCGAATGAACACTGAAGCTTTCTTT.

CDR3 in DNA: TGTGCCAGCAGTTCCGAAGAGACCCAGTACTTC. It specifies CASSSEETQYF. The chain carries TRBV6-2 or TRBV6-3 and TRBJ2-5; no firm D call. The germline V gene encodes CDR1 MNHEY and CDR2 SVGEGT. V lost 4 bases and J lost 3, with 3 bases in between. The CDR3 is 11 residues long.

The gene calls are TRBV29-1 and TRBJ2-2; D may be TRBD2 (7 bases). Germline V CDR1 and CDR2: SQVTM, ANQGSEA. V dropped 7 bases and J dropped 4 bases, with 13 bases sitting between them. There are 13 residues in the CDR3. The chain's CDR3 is CSARRGGTGELFF. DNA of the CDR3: TGCAGCGCTCGGAGGGGGGGCACCGGGGAGCTGTTTTTT.

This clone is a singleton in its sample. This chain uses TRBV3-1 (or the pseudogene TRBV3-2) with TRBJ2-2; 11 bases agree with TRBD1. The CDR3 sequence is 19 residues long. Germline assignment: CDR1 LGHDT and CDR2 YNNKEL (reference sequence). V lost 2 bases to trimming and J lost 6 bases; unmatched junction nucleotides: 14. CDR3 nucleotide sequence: TGTGCCAGCAGCCAACCCCCGGACAGGGGGCGCATTGGGGCCGGGGAGCTGTTTTTT. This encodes CASSQPPDRGRIGAGELFF.

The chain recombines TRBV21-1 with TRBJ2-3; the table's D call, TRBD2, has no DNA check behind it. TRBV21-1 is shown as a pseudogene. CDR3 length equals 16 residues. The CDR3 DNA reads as TGTGCCAGCAGCAGGGCTAGCGGGGTCAATCCGGATACGCAGTATTTT. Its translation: CASSRASGVNPDTQYF.

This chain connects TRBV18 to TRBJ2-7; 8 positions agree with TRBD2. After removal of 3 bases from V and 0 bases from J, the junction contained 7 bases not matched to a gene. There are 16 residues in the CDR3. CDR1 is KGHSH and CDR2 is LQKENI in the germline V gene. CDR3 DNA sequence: TGTGCCAGCTCACCCTCGGGGGGGCTGGGCTCCTACGAGCAGTACTTC. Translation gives CASSPSGGLGSYEQYF.

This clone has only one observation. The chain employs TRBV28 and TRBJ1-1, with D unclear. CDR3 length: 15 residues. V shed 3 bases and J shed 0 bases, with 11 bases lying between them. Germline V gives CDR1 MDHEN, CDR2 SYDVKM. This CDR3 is CASSLERAMNTEAFF. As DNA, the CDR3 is TGTGCCAGCAGTTTGGAGAGAGCAATGAACACTGAAGCTTTCTTT.

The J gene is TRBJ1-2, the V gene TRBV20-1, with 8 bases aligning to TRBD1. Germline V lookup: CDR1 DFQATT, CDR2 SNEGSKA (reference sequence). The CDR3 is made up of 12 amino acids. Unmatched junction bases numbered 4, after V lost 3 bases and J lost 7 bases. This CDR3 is CSASYRGVGYTF. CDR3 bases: TGCAGTGCTAGTTACAGGGGGGTTGGCTACACCTTC.

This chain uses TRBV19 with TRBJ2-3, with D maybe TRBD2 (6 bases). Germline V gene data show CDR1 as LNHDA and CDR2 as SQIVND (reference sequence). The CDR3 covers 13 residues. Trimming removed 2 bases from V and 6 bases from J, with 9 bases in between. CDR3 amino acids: CASSILGGDTQYF. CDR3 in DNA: TGTGCCAGTAGTATACTTGGAGGGGATACGCAGTATTTT.

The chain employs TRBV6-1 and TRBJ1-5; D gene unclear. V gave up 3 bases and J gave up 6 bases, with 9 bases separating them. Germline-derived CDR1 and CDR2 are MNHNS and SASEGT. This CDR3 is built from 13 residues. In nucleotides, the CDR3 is TGTGCCAGCAGTGAGTTTGCGAGTCAGCCCCAGCATTTT. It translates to CASSEFASQPQHF.

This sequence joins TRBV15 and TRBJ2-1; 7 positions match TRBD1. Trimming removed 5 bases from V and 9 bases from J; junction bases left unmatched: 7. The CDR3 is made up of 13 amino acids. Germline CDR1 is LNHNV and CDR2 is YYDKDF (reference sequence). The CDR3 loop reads CATSPGTVGEQFF. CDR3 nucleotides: TGTGCCACCAGCCCGGGGACAGTAGGTGAGCAGTTCTTC.

CDR3 nucleotide sequence: TGTGCCAGCAGTTTCGGAACAGTCCCCCAAGAGACCCAGTACTTC. It is translated as CASSFGTVPQETQYF. V gene TRBV6-6 combines with J gene TRBJ2-5; D remains unclear. The V end was cut by 4 bases, the J end by 1 base, with 13 bases between. Germline V gives CDR1 MNHNY, CDR2 SVGAGI (reference sequence). The CDR3 sequence is 15 residues long.

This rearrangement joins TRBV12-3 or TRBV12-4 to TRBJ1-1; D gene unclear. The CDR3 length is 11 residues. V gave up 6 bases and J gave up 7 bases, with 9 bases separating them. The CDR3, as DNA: TGTGCCAGCAGCAAGACACTTGAAGCTTTCTTT. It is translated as CASSKTLEAFF.

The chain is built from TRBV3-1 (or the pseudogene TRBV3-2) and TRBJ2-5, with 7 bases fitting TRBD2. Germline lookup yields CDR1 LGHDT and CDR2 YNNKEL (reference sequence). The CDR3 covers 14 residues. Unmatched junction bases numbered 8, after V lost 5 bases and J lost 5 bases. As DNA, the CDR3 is TGTGCCAGCAGCTCACGACTAGCCCGGGAGACCCAGTACTTC. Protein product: CASSSRLARETQYF.

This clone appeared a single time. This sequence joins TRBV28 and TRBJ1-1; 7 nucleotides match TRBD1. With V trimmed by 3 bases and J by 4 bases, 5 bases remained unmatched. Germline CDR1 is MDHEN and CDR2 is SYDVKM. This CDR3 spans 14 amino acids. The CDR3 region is CASSFGQGGTEAFF. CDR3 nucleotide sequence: TGTGCCAGCAGTTTCGGCCAGGGGGGCACTGAAGCTTTCTTT. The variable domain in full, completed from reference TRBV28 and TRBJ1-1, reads DVKVTQSSRYLVKRTGEKVFLECVQDMDHENMFWYRQDPGLGLRLIYFSYDVKMKEKGDIPEGYSVSREKKERFSLILESASTNQTSMYLCASSFGQGGTEAFFGQGTRLTVV.

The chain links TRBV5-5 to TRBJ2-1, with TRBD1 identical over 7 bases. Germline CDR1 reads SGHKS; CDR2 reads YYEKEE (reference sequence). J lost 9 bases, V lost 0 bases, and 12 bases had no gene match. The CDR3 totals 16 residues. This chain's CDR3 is CASSLEVGQYSIEQFF. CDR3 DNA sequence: TGTGCCAGCAGCTTGGAAGTGGGACAGTATTCGATTGAGCAGTTCTTC.

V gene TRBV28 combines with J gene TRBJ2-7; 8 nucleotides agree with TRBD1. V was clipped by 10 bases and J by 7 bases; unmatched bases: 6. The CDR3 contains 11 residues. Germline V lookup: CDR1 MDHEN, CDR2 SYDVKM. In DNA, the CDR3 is TGTGCCACACAGGGGGATCGGGAGCAGTACTTC. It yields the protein CATQGDREQYF.

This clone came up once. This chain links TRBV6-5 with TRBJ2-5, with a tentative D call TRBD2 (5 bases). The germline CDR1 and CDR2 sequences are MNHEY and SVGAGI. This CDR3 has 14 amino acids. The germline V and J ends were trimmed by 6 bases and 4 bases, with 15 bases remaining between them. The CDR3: CASRVGRRSETQYF. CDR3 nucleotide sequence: TGTGCCAGCAGGGTAGGGCGGAGGTCAGAGACCCAGTACTTC.

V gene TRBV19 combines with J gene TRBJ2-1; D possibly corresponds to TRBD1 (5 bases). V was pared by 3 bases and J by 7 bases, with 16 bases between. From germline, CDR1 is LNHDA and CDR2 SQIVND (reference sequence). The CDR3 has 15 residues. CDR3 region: CASSISARVQNEQFF. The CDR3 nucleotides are TGTGCCAGTAGTATTTCCGCCAGGGTACAAAATGAGCAGTTCTTC. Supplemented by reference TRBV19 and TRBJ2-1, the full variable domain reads DGGITQSPKYLFRKEGQNVTLSCEQNLNHDAMYWYRQDPGQGLRLIYYSQIVNDFQKGDIAEGYSVSREKKESFPLTVTSAQKNPTAFYLCASSISARVQNEQFFGPGTRLTVL.

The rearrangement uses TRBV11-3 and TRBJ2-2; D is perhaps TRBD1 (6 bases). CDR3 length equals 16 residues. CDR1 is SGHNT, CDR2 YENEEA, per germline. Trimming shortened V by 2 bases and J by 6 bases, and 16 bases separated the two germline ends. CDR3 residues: CASSLNSGAGSGELFF. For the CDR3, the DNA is TGTGCCAGCAGCTTAAATTCAGGGGCCGGATCCGGGGAGCTGTTTTTT. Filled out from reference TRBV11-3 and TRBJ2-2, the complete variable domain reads EAGVVQSPRYKIIEKKQPVAFWCNPISGHNTLYWYLQNLGQGPELLIRYENEEAVDDSQLPKDRFSAERLKGVDSTLKIQPAELGDSAVYLCASSLNSGAGSGELFFGEGSRLTVL.

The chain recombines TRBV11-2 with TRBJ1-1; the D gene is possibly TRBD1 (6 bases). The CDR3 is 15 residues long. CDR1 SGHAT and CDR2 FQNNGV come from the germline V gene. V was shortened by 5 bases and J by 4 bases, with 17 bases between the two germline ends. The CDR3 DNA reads TGTGCCAGCAGCCCCAGTGCGGGAGGGGGCACTGAAGCTTTCTTT. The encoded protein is CASSPSAGGGTEAFF.